These 9 T cell receptor beta chains were sequenced from one sample in a study of beta chain features in type 1 diabetes. Study-level findings and limits: All four CD4+ subsets from Type 1 diabetes patients carried moderately but significantly shorter TCRB CDR3s.

Reverse transcribing all isolated RNA meant expressed TCRB transcripts were sequenced. Produced via immunoSEQ multiplex PCR; TCRdb's table is partial and in-frame only. The table records about 25,000 clones, 55% to 70% of them present only once. Which antigens these TCRs recognize remains unknown. The sample comprised stem cell memory CD4+ T cells from blood. These receptors came from a woman aged 40 to 50 with type 1 diabetes.

CDR3 sequence reads: CSGDRGPQETQYF. DNA for the CDR3: TGCAGCGGAGACAGGGGGCCGCAAGAGACCCAGTACTTC. The chain joins TRBV29-1 to TRBJ2-5, with 10 positions matching TRBD1. CDR3 length: 13 residues. The V gene's germline CDR1 is SQVTM and CDR2 ANQGSEA. With V trimmed by 7 bases and J by 2 bases, 4 bases remained unmatched. Using reference TRBV29-1 and TRBJ2-5 for the parts outside the CDR3, the full variable domain is SAVISQKPSRDICQRGTSLTIQCQVDSQVTMMFWYRQQPGQSLTLIATANQGSEATYESGFVIDKFPISRPNLTFSTLTVSNMSPEDSSIYLCSGDRGPQETQYFGPGTRLLVL.

The DNA of the CDR3 is TGTGCCAGCAGCTTTAATAGGGGTTCGAATGAAAAACTGTTTTTT. As protein: CASSFNRGSNEKLFF. The rearrangement joins TRBV7-2 to TRBJ1-4; D is perhaps TRBD1 (5 bases). The ends were cut back, 3 bases at V and 5 bases at J, with 13 bases in the middle. Germline CDR1 reads SGHTA; CDR2 reads FQGNSA. This CDR3 has 15 residues.

The chain combines TRBV10-3 with TRBJ2-2, with D uncertain. The CDR3 has 14 amino acids. Deletions cut 4 bases from V and 2 bases from J, with 8 bases between. The germline V gene has CDR1 ENHRY and CDR2 SYGVKD. Here the CDR3 DNA reads TGTGCCATCAGTGGCATTACTAACACCGGGGAGCTGTTTTTT. As protein: CAISGITNTGELFF.

This chain uses TRBV6-5 with TRBJ2-5; 7 bases align to TRBD1. This CDR3 has 14 amino acids. V dropped 2 bases and J dropped 5; count of bases not matched to a gene: 5. The germline V gene encodes CDR1 MNHEY and CDR2 SVGAGI. In nucleotides, the CDR3 is TGTGCCAGCAGTTACACCAGGGGGAAGGAGACCCAGTACTTC. Protein product: CASSYTRGKETQYF.

This clone appeared a few times. The chain combines TRBV4-1 with TRBJ2-7, with 8 bases identical to TRBD1. The CDR3 sequence is 15 residues long. V shed 0 bases, J shed 4 bases, and the junction held 5 bases outside the gene matches. Germline V gene lookup returns CDR1 MGHRA and CDR2 YSYEKL. CDR3 DNA sequence: TGCGCCAGCAGCCAAGAAGGCCAGGGGGCTTACGAGCAGTACTTC. The encoded protein is CASSQEGQGAYEQYF.

Only a few counts were recorded for this clone. V usage is TRBV5-6 and J usage is TRBJ1-6; 9 bases are shared with TRBD1. The CDR3 extends over 15 amino acids. V lost 3 bases, J lost 9 bases, and 7 bases stayed unmatched. Germline loops: CDR1 SGHDT, CDR2 YYEEEE. The CDR3 sequence is CASSSRTGGGSPLHF. The CDR3 DNA sequence: TGTGCCAGCAGCTCGCGTACAGGGGGCGGTTCACCCCTCCACTTT.

The V call is TRBV11-2, the J call TRBJ2-7; 11 positions match TRBD1. CDR1 is SGHAT and CDR2 is FQNNGV in the germline V gene. This CDR3 is 15 amino acids long. V lost 0 bases to trimming and J lost 2 bases; unmatched junction nucleotides: 0. CDR3 sequence: CASSLEGQGAYEQYF. In DNA form, the CDR3 reads TGTGCCAGCAGCTTAGAGGGACAGGGGGCCTACGAGCAGTACTTC.

Concerning this clone itself: The identical CDR3 is also encoded by other nucleotide sequences in the sample. The chain is built from TRBV28 and TRBJ1-2, with TRBD1 matching over 9 bases. V dropped 6 bases and J dropped 5; count of bases not matched to a gene: 4. The CDR3 consists of 13 residues. CDR1 MDHEN and CDR2 SYDVKM come from the germline V gene. The CDR3 is CASSPGQGYGYTF. The CDR3 nucleotides read TGTGCCAGCAGCCCGGGACAGGGATATGGCTACACCTTC.

The chain employs TRBV7-2 and TRBJ2-1; 7 bases match TRBD2. Germline loops: CDR1 SGHTA, CDR2 FQGNSA. This CDR3 is built from 14 residues. V lost 2 bases, J lost 5 bases, and 3 bases stayed unmatched. For the CDR3, the DNA is TGTGCCAGCAGCTTAAGGAGCGGGGACAATGAGCAGTTCTTC. This gives the protein CASSLRSGDNEQFF.